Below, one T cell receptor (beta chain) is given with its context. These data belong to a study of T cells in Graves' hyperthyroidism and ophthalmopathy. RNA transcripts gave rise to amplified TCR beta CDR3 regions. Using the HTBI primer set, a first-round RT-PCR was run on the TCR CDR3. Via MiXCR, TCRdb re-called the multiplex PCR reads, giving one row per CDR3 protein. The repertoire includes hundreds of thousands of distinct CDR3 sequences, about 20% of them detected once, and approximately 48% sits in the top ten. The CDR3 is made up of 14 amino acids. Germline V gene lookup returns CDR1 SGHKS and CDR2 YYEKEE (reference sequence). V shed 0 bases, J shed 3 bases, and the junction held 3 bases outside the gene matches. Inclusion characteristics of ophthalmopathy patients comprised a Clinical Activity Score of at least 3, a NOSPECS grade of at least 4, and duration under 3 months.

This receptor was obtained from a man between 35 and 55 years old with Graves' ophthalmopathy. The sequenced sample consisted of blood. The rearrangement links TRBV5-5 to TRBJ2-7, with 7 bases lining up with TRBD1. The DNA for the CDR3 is TGTGCCAGCAGCTTGGTGGGACAGCTCTACGAGCAGTACTTC. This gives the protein CASSLVGQLYEQYF.